This T cell receptor beta chain appears in the sequencing data of a study of cytotoxic CD8 clonotypes in ibrutinib-treated CLL. For the study at large: Results showed roughly 25 partial and 2 complete responses; following median roughly 68 months, approximately 14 remained remitted, approximately twelve advanced. Overall study findings and caveats: T-cell clonality at baseline went above that of age-matched healthy donors and rose and fell with circulating CD8+ T-cell counts.

V gave up 4 bases and J gave up 5 bases; unmatched junction bases: 10. This CDR3 has 15 amino acids. Germline CDR1 SGHRS, CDR2 YFSETQ. Deep sequencing aimed at 1 in 200,000 to 1 in 1 million T cells' resolution. Profiled with immunoSEQ multiplex PCR; TCRdb holds only in-frame clones, not every one. The sample includes about 310,000 clones, 80% of them seen just once. For this clone: Its antigen remains unknown.

This sequence originates from a human donor with chronic lymphocytic leukemia. This rearrangement joins TRBV5-1 to TRBJ2-5; TRBD2 agrees at 8 bases. The sequencing here drew on PBMCs, taken before ibrutinib treatment. In nucleotides, the CDR3 is TGCGCCAGCAGCCCCCTATTGAGCGGGAGTGAGACCCAGTACTTC. Protein: CASSPLLSGSETQYF.